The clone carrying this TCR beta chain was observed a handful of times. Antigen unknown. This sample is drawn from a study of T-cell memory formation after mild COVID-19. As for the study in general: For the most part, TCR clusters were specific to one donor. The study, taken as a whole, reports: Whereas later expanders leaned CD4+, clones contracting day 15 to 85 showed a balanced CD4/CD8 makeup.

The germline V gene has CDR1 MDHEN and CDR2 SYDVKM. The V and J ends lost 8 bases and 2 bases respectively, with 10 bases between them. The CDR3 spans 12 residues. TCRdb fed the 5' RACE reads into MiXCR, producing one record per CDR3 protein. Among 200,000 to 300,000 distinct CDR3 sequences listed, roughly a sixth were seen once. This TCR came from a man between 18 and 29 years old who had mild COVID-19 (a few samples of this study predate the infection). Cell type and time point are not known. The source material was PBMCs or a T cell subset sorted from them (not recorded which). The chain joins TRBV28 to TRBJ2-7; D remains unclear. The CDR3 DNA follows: TGTGCCAGCTCCAAGGGTACCTACGAGCAGTACGTC. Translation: CASSKGTYEQYV.